The source of this T cell receptor (beta chain) is a study of response to subunit inactivated influenza vaccine. TCRdb called the RT-PCR reads again in MiXCR, with one record for every CDR3 protein. In the table there are about 300,000 distinct CDR3 sequences, 21% of which are singletons. J gave up 2 bases and V 4 bases, and 5 bases lay outside the gene matches. Germline assignment: CDR1 SGHRS and CDR2 YFSETQ. CDR3 length: 14 amino acids. Notes on the study in general: That few new T cells are recruited by each seasonal influenza vaccination was the authors' suggestion.

This clonotype appeared a few times. The antigen remains unidentified. The rearrangement joins TRBV5-1 to TRBJ1-2; 7 bases align to TRBD1. The specimen comprised PBMCs from blood, sampled 21 months after vaccination. This clonotype originated in a man between 50 and 70 years old who received an inactivated influenza vaccine. CDR3 amino acids: CASSTGTVNYGYTF. As DNA, the CDR3 is TGCGCCAGCAGCACTGGGACAGTGAACTATGGCTACACCTTC.